Detailed here is one T cell receptor (beta chain). Its antigen is not known. The entry originates in a study of T cell repertoires in cytomegalovirus infection. In the study overall: HLA-B-restricted CMV epitopes that are well studied were used alongside recently identified HLA-C-restricted ones. Carrying CMV and the relevant HLA type showed in public TCR beta signatures.

Study-level findings and limits: There were HLA-C-restricted CMV-specific TCR beta clonotypes dominating the ex vivo response.

With 6 bases removed from V and 1 base from J, the gap between germline ends came to 13 bases. CDR3 length: 15 residues. The V gene's germline CDR1 is SGHTA and CDR2 FQGTGA. TCRdb re-called the reads through MiXCR, storing one row per CDR3 protein. The table shows hundreds of thousands of distinct CDR3 sequences, with roughly 30% occurring only once. The chain is built from TRBV7-3 and TRBJ1-5, with a tentative D call TRBD1 (6 bases). The sequence came from a human donor in good health (CMV status not recorded). Some clones in this sample may be carry-over from other donors' samples. The sample consisted of cultured PBMCs, taken from culture after CMV antigen stimulation. CDR3 coding DNA: TGTGCCAGCAGATTAGTTGGGGGCAGCAATCAGCCCCAGCATTTT. Translating gives CASRLVGGSNQPQHF.